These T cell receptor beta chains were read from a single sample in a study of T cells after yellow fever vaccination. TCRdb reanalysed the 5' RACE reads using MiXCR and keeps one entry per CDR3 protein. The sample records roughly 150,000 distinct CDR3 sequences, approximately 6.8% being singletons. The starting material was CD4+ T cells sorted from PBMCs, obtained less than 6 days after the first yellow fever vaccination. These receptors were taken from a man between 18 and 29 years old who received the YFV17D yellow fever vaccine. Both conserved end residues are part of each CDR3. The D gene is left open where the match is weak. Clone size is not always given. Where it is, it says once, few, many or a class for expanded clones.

CASSLGGHRGSLGYTF TGTGCCAGCAGCTTAGGGGGACACAGGGGAAGTCTTGGCTACACCTTC many TRBJ1-2 TRBV7-9 TRBD1 16
CASSLFLAGDEQYF TGTGCCAGCAGCTTATTCCTAGCGGGGGACGAGCAGTACTTC NA TRBJ2-7 TRBV7-2 TRBD2 14
CASSLMWGSNQPQHF TGTGCCAGCAGCTTAATGTGGGGCAGCAATCAGCCCCAGCATTTT many TRBJ1-5 TRBV7-2 NA 15
CASSPGRSSYNSPLHF TGTGCCAGCAGCCCGGGCAGGAGCTCCTATAATTCACCCCTCCACTTT many TRBJ1-6 TRBV4-2 NA 16
CASSLVPTGNSGNTIYF TGCGCCAGCAGCTTGGTCCCGACAGGGAATTCTGGAAACACCATATATTTT many TRBJ1-3 TRBV5-1 TRBD1 17
CASGIGGASTDTQYF TGTGCCAGCGGCATCGGGGGGGCTAGCACAGATACGCAGTATTTT once TRBJ2-3 TRBV3-1 TRBD2 15
CASSRRGGASSYEQYF TGTGCCAGCAGCCGACGCGGGGGGGCGAGCTCCTACGAGCAGTACTTC NA TRBJ2-7 TRBV5-8 TRBD2 16
CSAATDRGETQYF TGCAGTGCCGCCACCGACAGGGGGGAGACCCAGTACTTC many TRBJ2-5 TRBV20-1 TRBD1 13
CASSQGSISGNTIYF TGCGCCAGCAGCCAAGGATCGATCTCTGGAAACACCATATATTTT NA TRBJ1-3 TRBV4-1 NA 15
CSVHPTGRGTDTQYF TGCAGCGTGCATCCGACAGGGAGGGGCACAGATACGCAGTATTTT many TRBJ2-3 TRBV29-1 NA 15
CASSVQTGALPYSYTF TGCGCCAGCAGCGTCCAGACTGGGGCGCTTCCCTATAGCTACACCTTC NA TRBJ1-2 TRBV5-1 NA 16
CASSYSGQGETQYF TGTGCCAGCAGTTACTCGGGACAGGGGGAGACCCAGTACTTC many TRBJ2-5 TRBV6-5 TRBD1 14
CASRDGGSSYNEQFF TGCGCCAGCCGAGACGGGGGGAGCTCCTACAATGAGCAGTTCTTC few TRBJ2-1 TRBV5-1 TRBD2 15
CAWTRGREDTEAFF TGTGCCTGGACAAGGGGGCGAGAGGACACTGAAGCTTTCTTT few TRBJ1-1 TRBV30 TRBD1 14
CASSPTQEADTTEAFF TGTGCCAGCTCCCCTACCCAGGAGGCAGACACCACTGAAGCTTTCTTT few TRBJ1-1 TRBV18 NA 16
CASSLVAGGLGETQYF TGTGCCAGCAGCTTAGTGGCGGGGGGGCTAGGGGAGACCCAGTACTTC NA TRBJ2-5 TRBV7-2 TRBD2 16
CSVVRDRGHYNEQFF TGCAGCGTTGTTAGGGACAGGGGGCACTACAATGAGCAGTTCTTC many TRBJ2-1 TRBV29-1 TRBD1 15
CASSLVGGGAAYNEQFF TGTGCCAGCAGCTTAGTCGGGGGTGGGGCAGCATACAATGAGCAGTTCTTC NA TRBJ2-1 TRBV7-3 NA 17
CASSSLTDRPGYTF TGTGCCAGCAGCTCGCTAACGGACAGGCCAGGCTACACCTTC many TRBJ1-2 TRBV11-2 TRBD1 14
CASTLWLPTDTQYF TGTGCCAGCACCCTATGGCTCCCGACAGATACGCAGTATTTT many TRBJ2-3 TRBV12-3/TRBV12-4 NA 14
CASSEPNRGFFGELFF TGTGCCAGCAGTGAACCGAACAGGGGGTTTTTCGGGGAGCTGTTTTTT many TRBJ2-2 TRBV6-1 TRBD1 16
CASSVARSATYNEQFF TGTGCCAGCAGCGTAGCGAGGTCAGCGACCTACAATGAGCAGTTCTTC NA TRBJ2-1 TRBV9 NA 16
CASLTTGATYEQYF TGTGCCAGCTTGACGACAGGGGCTACCTACGAGCAGTACTTC NA TRBJ2-7 TRBV6-1 TRBD1 14
CASRHPGSGETQYF TGTGCCAGCAGGCATCCAGGGTCCGGGGAGACCCAGTACTTC NA TRBJ2-5 TRBV5-4 NA 14
CASSTFDRNTEAFF TGTGCCAGTAGTACCTTCGACAGGAACACTGAAGCTTTCTTT few TRBJ1-1 TRBV19 NA 14
CASSFNGYQPQHF TGTGCCAGCAGTTTTAACGGATATCAGCCCCAGCATTTT many TRBJ1-5 TRBV12-3/TRBV12-4 NA 13
CASSHRGDRYQETQYF TGTGCCAGCAGTCACAGAGGGGACAGGTACCAAGAGACCCAGTACTTC few TRBJ2-5 TRBV7-9 TRBD1 16
CASTTFGGGETQYF TGTGCCAGCACCACCTTTGGCGGGGGAGAGACCCAGTACTTC many TRBJ2-5 TRBV12-3/TRBV12-4 TRBD2 14
CASSPGTPRAQYF TGTGCCAGCAGCCCCGGGACACCACGTGCCCAGTACTTC NA TRBJ2-5 TRBV7-2 NA 13